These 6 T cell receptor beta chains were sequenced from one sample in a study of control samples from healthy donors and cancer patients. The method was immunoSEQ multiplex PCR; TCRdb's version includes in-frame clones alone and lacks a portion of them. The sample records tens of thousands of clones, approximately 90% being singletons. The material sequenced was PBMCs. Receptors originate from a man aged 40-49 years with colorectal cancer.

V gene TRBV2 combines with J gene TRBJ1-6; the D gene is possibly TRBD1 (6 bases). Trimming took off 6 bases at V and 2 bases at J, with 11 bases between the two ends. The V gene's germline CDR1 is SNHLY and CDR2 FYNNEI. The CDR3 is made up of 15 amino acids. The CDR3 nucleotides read TGTGCCAGCAGCGGACAGCAACCCTATAATTCACCCCTCCACTTT. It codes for CASSGQQPYNSPLHF.

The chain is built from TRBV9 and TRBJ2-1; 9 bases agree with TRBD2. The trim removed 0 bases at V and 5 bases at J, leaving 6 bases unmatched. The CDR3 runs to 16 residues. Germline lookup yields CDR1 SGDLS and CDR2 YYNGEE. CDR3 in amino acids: CASSVAPLAGHNEQFF. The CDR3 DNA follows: TGTGCCAGCAGCGTAGCTCCACTAGCGGGCCACAATGAGCAGTTCTTC. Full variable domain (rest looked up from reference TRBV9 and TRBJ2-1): DSGVTQTPKHLITATGQRVTLRCSPRSGDLSVYWYQQSLDQGLQFLIQYYNGEERAKGNILERFSAQQFPDLHSELNLSSLELGDSALYFCASSVAPLAGHNEQFFGPGTRLTVL.

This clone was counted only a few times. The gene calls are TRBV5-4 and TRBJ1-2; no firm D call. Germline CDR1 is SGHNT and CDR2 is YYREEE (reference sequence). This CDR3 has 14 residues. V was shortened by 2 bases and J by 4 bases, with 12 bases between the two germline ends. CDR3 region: CASSLSSGSYGYTF. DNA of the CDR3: TGTGCCAGCAGCTTAAGCTCCGGAAGCTATGGCTACACCTTC.

The CDR3 DNA reads as TGTGCCTGGACCCACGGACCAGAGCAGTACTTC. Translating it yields CAWTHGPEQYF. The chain employs TRBV30 and TRBJ2-7; D is unclear. This CDR3 contains 11 residues. Germline CDR1 reads GTSNPN; CDR2 reads SVGIG (reference sequence). V was cut by 4 bases and J by 7 bases, with 11 bases left in between.

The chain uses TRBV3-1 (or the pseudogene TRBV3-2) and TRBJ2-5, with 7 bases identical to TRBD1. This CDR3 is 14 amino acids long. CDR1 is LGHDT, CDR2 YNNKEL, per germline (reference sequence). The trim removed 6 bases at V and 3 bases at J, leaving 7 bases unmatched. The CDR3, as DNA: TGTGCCAGCAGAGACAGGGTAGTAGAAGAGACCCAGTACTTC. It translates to CASRDRVVEETQYF.

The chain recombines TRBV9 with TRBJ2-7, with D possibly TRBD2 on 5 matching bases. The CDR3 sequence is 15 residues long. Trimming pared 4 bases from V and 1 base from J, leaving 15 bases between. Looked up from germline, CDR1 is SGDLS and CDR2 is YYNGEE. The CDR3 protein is CASSPDIRGSYEQYF. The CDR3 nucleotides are TGTGCCAGCAGCCCCGATATTCGGGGATCCTACGAGCAGTACTTC.